This T cell receptor beta chain was retrieved from a study of cytomegalovirus exposure and HLA in healthy donors. On the study more broadly: The roughly 670 first-cohort repertoires shared a platform with the roughly 130 validation repertoires, as reported in a later analysis. Whole-study findings and limits: Some TCR beta chains (around 180 of them) were listed as cytomegalovirus-associated. In vitro testing confirmed a few CMV-associated chains as specific for CMV antigens.

The CDR3 length is 14 residues. V shed 6 bases, J shed 7 bases, and the junction held 7 bases outside the gene matches. CDR1 is SNHLY, CDR2 FYNNEI, per germline. The table lists this clone with a count of one. Its antigen is currently unknown. Some clones are missing from TCRdb's copy, which holds only in-frame ones; the method was immunoSEQ multiplex PCR. This repertoire shows some 170,000 clones, around nine tenths found once; its top ten account for approximately 2.6%. Separate from the roughly 700-subject first cohort was the approximately 130-subject validation cohort, to which the donors belonged.

The specimen sequenced was PBMCs. This TCR derives from a man between 18 and 29 years old in good health and CMV-seropositive. This chain connects TRBV2 to TRBJ1-5; 9 bases match TRBD1. This chain's CDR3 is CASRRGQGPQPQHF. CDR3 coding DNA: TGTGCCAGCAGAAGAGGACAGGGGCCCCAGCCCCAGCATTTT.